The 26 T cell receptor beta chains given below trace back to one sample, sequenced in a study of blood T cells in healthy people across ages. It was with a sample-barcoded 5' primer and a J-beta primer mix that a second PCR of roughly 7 to 12 cycles was run. TCRdb ran MiXCR on the 5' RACE reads and lists one entry per CDR3 protein. Counted here are hundreds of thousands of distinct CDR3 sequences, 58% occurring once; the ten biggest clones make up approximately 23%. Sequenced sample: blood. The origin of the receptors is a man younger than 40 in good health.

This clonotype occurred a few times. The J gene is TRBJ2-7, the V gene TRBV7-2; D possibly corresponds to TRBD1 (6 bases). The end of the DNA aligns better with TRBJ2-1, so the J call may be wrong. The CDR3 consists of 13 residues. Germline CDR1 SGHTA, CDR2 FQGNSA. The CDR3 loop is CASSSTGKDEQFF. CDR3 DNA: TGTGCCAGCAGCTCCACAGGGAAGGATGAGCAGTTCTTC.

The chain links TRBV7-2 to TRBJ2-4; no firm D call. The DNA end lines up better with TRBJ2-5; the J call may be wrong. Germline V gene sequence: CDR1 SGHTA, CDR2 FQGNSA. The CDR3 contains 15 residues. CDR3 DNA: TGTGCCAGCAGCTTAGATATCACGGCGCTAGAGACCCAGTACTTC. It specifies CASSLDITALETQYF.

This sequence joins TRBV14 and TRBJ1-6; TRBD1 might be the D (5 bases). The germline gives CDR1 SGHDN, CDR2 FVKESK. Trimming pared 4 bases from V and 5 bases from J, leaving 9 bases between. This CDR3 comprises 14 residues. CDR3 amino acids: CASSRVGDNSPLHF. The CDR3 bases are TGTGCCAGCAGCCGAGTAGGGGATAATTCACCCCTCCACTTT.

This chain joins TRBV20-1 and TRBJ1-5, with 7 nucleotides matching TRBD1. The CDR3 has 15 amino acids. J gave up 1 base and V 4 bases, and 7 bases lay outside the gene matches. CDR1 DFQATT and CDR2 SNEGSKA come from the germline V gene (reference sequence). CDR3 in amino acids: CSATRTQGSNQPQHF. For the CDR3, the DNA is TGCAGTGCTACCCGAACACAGGGGAGCAATCAGCCCCAGCATTTT.

The rearrangement links TRBV9 to TRBJ2-3; 9 bases match TRBD2. The V gene end was trimmed by 3 bases and the J gene end by 3 bases; junction bases not matched to a gene: 2. Germline CDR1 SGDLS, CDR2 YYNGEE. This CDR3 spans 14 amino acids. The CDR3 sequence: CASSESGRTDTQYF. The CDR3 bases are TGTGCCAGCAGCGAGAGCGGGAGGACAGATACGCAGTATTTT. Using reference TRBV9 and TRBJ2-3 for the parts outside the CDR3, the full variable domain is DSGVTQTPKHLITATGQRVTLRCSPRSGDLSVYWYQQSLDQGLQFLIQYYNGEERAKGNILERFSAQQFPDLHSELNLSSLELGDSALYFCASSESGRTDTQYFGPGTRLTVL.

A few counts support this clonotype. This chain links TRBV29-1 with TRBJ2-3, with a weak D call TRBD1 (6 bases). Per germline, CDR1 SQVTM and CDR2 ANQGSEA. This CDR3 has 12 amino acids. V lost 0 bases and J 14 bases, leaving 15 bases between the germline ends. The CDR3 bases are TGCAGCGTTGAAGAAGACCGGGACACATCGTATTTT. Its protein is CSVEEDRDTSYF.

The chain is built from TRBV20-1 and TRBJ1-2, with 8 bases that match TRBD1. Germline loops: CDR1 DFQATT, CDR2 SNEGSKA (reference sequence). Trimming removed 2 bases from V and 3 bases from J; junction bases left unmatched: 5. The CDR3 length is 14 residues. In nucleotides, the CDR3 is TGCAGTGCTAGACGACAGGGGTTTGACTATGGCTACACCTTC. Protein product: CSARRQGFDYGYTF.

The rearrangement uses TRBV24-1 and TRBJ2-3; D gene unclear. This CDR3 is built from 12 residues. With 4 bases removed from V and 6 bases from J, the gap between germline ends came to 7 bases. Germline CDR1 KGHDR, CDR2 SFDVKD. The CDR3 protein is CATSDSWDTQYF. Written as DNA, the CDR3 is TGTGCCACCAGTGACAGCTGGGATACGCAGTATTTT.

This clonotype has just a few counts. The chain links TRBV20-1 to TRBJ1-2; no clear D gene. With 0 bases removed from V and 3 bases from J, the gap between germline ends came to 11 bases. The CDR3 contains 14 residues. Germline lookup yields CDR1 DFQATT and CDR2 SNEGSKA (reference sequence). The CDR3 DNA is TGCAGTGCTAGAGATCTATCAGATTACTATGGCTACACCTTC. Its protein is CSARDLSDYYGYTF.

This chain links TRBV20-1 with TRBJ1-5; TRBD1 is a possible D gene (5 bases). CDR3 length: 12 residues. Trimming shortened V by 3 bases and J by 6 bases, and 9 bases separated the two germline ends. Germline CDR1 is DFQATT and CDR2 is SNEGSKA (reference sequence). CDR3: CSASPGFQPQHF. The CDR3 bases are TGCAGTGCTAGCCCAGGGTTTCAGCCCCAGCATTTT.

The chain couples TRBV6-6 to TRBJ2-1, with 10 bases lining up with TRBD2. V lost 3 bases and J lost 6; bases outside the gene matches: 5. The germline CDR1 and CDR2 sequences are MNHNY and SVGAGI (reference sequence). CDR3 length equals 15 residues. The DNA for the CDR3 is TGTGCCAGCAGTTATGGGACTAGCGCTCGCAATGAGCAGTTCTTC. This codes for CASSYGTSARNEQFF.

Here the CDR3 DNA reads TGTGCCAGCAGTCTCACCGGGACAGGGGCTAGCACAGATACGCAGTATTTT. Its protein is CASSLTGTGASTDTQYF. This chain connects TRBV27 to TRBJ2-3; 10 bases map to TRBD1. With 5 bases clipped from V and 0 bases from J, the junction kept 8 bases outside the gene matches. CDR1 is MNHEY and CDR2 is SMNVEV in the germline V gene (reference sequence). The CDR3 loop spans 17 amino acids.

The gene calls are TRBV6-1 and TRBJ2-3; D is possibly TRBD2 (5 bases). The CDR3 is 17 amino acids. Trimming shortened V by 0 bases and J by 3 bases, and 16 bases separated the two germline ends. Per germline, CDR1 MNHNS and CDR2 SASEGT. CDR3 nucleotide sequence: TGTGCCAGCAGTGAAGCCAGCAGAGGGAAGGGAACAGATACGCAGTATTTT. This sequence encodes CASSEASRGKGTDTQYF.

The chain recombines TRBV7-2 with TRBJ1-1; D uncertain. Germline-derived CDR1 and CDR2 are SGHTA and FQGNSA. Between the trimmed V and J ends, which lost 3 bases and 5 bases, there was a span of 10 bases. The CDR3 is 13 residues long. The chain's CDR3 is CASSLVAWTEAFF. The CDR3 DNA reads TGTGCCAGCAGCTTGGTTGCGTGGACTGAAGCTTTCTTT.

The genes are TRBV20-1 and TRBJ2-5, with D hard to call. With 1 base removed from V and 1 base from J, the gap between germline ends came to 7 bases. Germline assignment: CDR1 DFQATT and CDR2 SNEGSKA (reference sequence). The CDR3 extends over 13 amino acids. CDR3 in amino acids: CSARATGQETQYF. The CDR3 DNA reads TGCAGTGCTAGAGCGACGGGCCAAGAGACCCAGTACTTC.

The V and J genes are TRBV28 and TRBJ1-6; TRBD1 matches 9 bases. J gave up 9 bases and V 8 bases, and 11 bases lay outside the gene matches. Germline CDR1 is MDHEN and CDR2 is SYDVKM. This CDR3 has 15 amino acids. CDR3 sequence reads: CASSRGDRAGSPLHF. The CDR3, as DNA: TGTGCCAGCTCAAGAGGGGACAGGGCGGGTTCACCCCTCCACTTT.

This chain uses TRBV6-1 with TRBJ1-6, with 7 bases that match TRBD1. The germline V gene has CDR1 MNHNS and CDR2 SASEGT. The CDR3 runs to 12 residues. Trimming took 7 bases from V and 10 from J; bases not matched to a gene: 4. The chain's CDR3 is CASTDRNSPLHF. The CDR3 nucleotides read TGTGCCAGCACGGACAGGAACTCACCCCTCCACTTT.

The rearrangement links TRBV10-3 to TRBJ2-7; no firm D call. Trimming shortened V by 3 bases and J by 4 bases, and 4 bases separated the two germline ends. The CDR3 runs 11 residues. In germline, CDR1 is ENHRY, CDR2 SYGVKD. CDR3 bases: TGTGCCATCAGTGAACAGTACGAGCAGTACTTC. The encoded protein is CAISEQYEQYF.

The rearrangement uses TRBV7-6 and TRBJ2-5; D perhaps matches TRBD2 (6 bases). V gave up 4 bases and J gave up 11 bases, with 11 bases separating them. The CDR3 totals 11 residues. Germline CDR1 is SGHVS and CDR2 is FNYEAQ. The CDR3 coding sequence is TGTGCCAGCAGCTCGTCGGGGGAGCAGTACTTC. Amino acid sequence: CASSSSGEQYF.

The chain uses TRBV4-1 and TRBJ1-2; possible D gene TRBD1, 5 bases. The germline V and J ends were trimmed by 0 bases and 6 bases, with 14 bases remaining between them. Per the germline V gene, CDR1 is MGHRA and CDR2 is YSYEKL. The length of the CDR3 is 15 residues. The CDR3 reads CASSQEGDPRHGYTF. DNA of the CDR3: TGCGCCAGCAGCCAAGAAGGGGATCCTAGACATGGCTACACCTTC.

This clonotype was seen at least ten times. The chain joins TRBV20-1 to TRBJ1-2; D ambiguous. Trimming removed 4 bases at V and 4 bases at J, with 10 bases between. Per germline, CDR1 DFQATT and CDR2 SNEGSKA (reference sequence). The CDR3 length is 12 residues. The CDR3 loop is CSAIGSGYGYTF. CDR3 DNA: TGCAGTGCTATCGGGAGCGGCTATGGCTACACCTTC.

V gene TRBV4-3 combines with J gene TRBJ2-3, with 13 bases identical to TRBD2. J lost 0 bases, V lost 0 bases, and 9 bases had no gene match. Per the germline V gene, CDR1 is LGHNA and CDR2 is YSLEER. The CDR3 has 20 amino acids. CDR3 residues: CASSQDLATSGRASTDTQYF. CDR3 bases: TGCGCCAGCAGCCAAGATTTGGCTACTAGCGGGAGGGCAAGCACAGATACGCAGTATTTT.

The gene calls are TRBV29-1 and TRBJ1-5; TRBD1 matches 8 bases. This CDR3 has 13 amino acids. Germline loops: CDR1 SQVTM, CDR2 ANQGSEA. V was pared by 7 bases and J by 6 bases, with 8 bases of the junction left unmatched. CDR3 coding DNA: TGCAGCGCAGTGGACAGGGCAGGTCAGCCCCAGCATTTT. This encodes CSAVDRAGQPQHF.

V and J are TRBV28 and TRBJ2-4, with D unclear. Germline CDR1 MDHEN, CDR2 SYDVKM. The CDR3 spans 11 residues. V dropped 3 bases and J dropped 13 bases, with 10 bases sitting between them. The CDR3 DNA is TGTGCCAGCAGTTTTTTAGATTCGCAGTACTTC. Amino acids: CASSFLDSQYF.

The chain is built from TRBV11-2 and TRBJ2-3, with 12 bases identical to TRBD1. The germline CDR1 and CDR2 sequences are SGHAT and FQNNGV. The CDR3 is 19 residues long. The J segment lost 5 bases and the V segment lost 2 bases, leaving 14 bases of the junction unmatched. DNA of the CDR3: TGTGCCAGCAGCTTACCCGGGACAGGGGGCGCGTTTAAGAGAGATACGCAGTATTTT. Translating it yields CASSLPGTGGAFKRDTQYF.

The J gene is TRBJ1-2, the V gene TRBV11-1; D not resolved. V was trimmed by 5 bases and J by 2 bases, leaving 12 bases between them. The CDR3 has 14 amino acids. Germline V gives CDR1 SGHAT, CDR2 FQDESV (reference sequence). The CDR3 here is CASSRTAENYGYTF. CDR3 sequence (DNA): TGTGCCAGCAGCCGCACAGCAGAGAACTATGGCTACACCTTC.